This T cell receptor (beta chain) was recorded in a study of blood T cell repertoires in COVID-19. The germline CDR1 and CDR2 sequences are SQVTM and ANQGSEA. V shed 5 bases and J shed 2 bases, with 6 bases lying between them. The CDR3 contains 12 residues. The method was immunoSEQ multiplex PCR; TCRdb's version includes in-frame clones alone and lacks a portion of them. This table has some 68,000 clones, 90% appearing once. Sequenced input: peripheral blood. The chain links TRBV29-1 to TRBJ1-4; D ambiguous. The receptor comes from a man between 50 and 59 years old with COVID-19, enrolled during active disease. This CDR3 is CSVHPTNEKLFF. CDR3 nucleotide sequence: TGCAGCGTTCATCCCACTAATGAAAAACTGTTTTTT.